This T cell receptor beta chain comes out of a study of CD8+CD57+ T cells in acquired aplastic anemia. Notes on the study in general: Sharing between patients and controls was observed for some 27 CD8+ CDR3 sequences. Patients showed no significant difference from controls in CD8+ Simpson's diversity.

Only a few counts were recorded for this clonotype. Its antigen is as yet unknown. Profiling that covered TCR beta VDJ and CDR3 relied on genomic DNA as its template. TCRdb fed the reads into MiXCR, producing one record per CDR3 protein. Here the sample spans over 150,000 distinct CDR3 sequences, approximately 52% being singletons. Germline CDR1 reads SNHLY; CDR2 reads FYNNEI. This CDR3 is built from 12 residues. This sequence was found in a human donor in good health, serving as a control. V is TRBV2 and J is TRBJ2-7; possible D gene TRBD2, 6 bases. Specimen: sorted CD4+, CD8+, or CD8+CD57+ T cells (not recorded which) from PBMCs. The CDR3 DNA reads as TGTGCCAGCAGTGAAGGTGGGAGGCTTCTCTCGGTC. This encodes CASSEGGRLLSV.